Following are 18 T cell receptor beta chains from one sample sequenced in a study of regulatory T cells in long-lasting Graves disease. The time point denotes: newly diagnosed GD, antithyroid drugs for less than 3 months. RNA isolated from PBMCs was used to make the TCR library. Researchers made TCR beta libraries by using iRepertoire HTBI primers and running Arm-PCR on CDR3 regions. TCRdb analysed the multiplex PCR reads with MiXCR anew, one entry per CDR3 protein. Of approximately 490,000 distinct CDR3 sequences in the sample, about 16% were seen once. The sample was also reused in another study, on T cells in Graves' hyperthyroidism and ophthalmopathy.

The input for sequencing was peripheral blood mononuclear cells (PBMCs), taken at new diagnosis, from a patient treated with antithyroid drugs. The origin of the receptors is a man aged 40-50 years with Graves disease.

This clonotype was seen repeatedly, ten times or more. The chain is built from TRBV28 and TRBJ1-1; tentatively, D is TRBD1 (5 bases). Trimming pared 10 bases from V and 6 bases from J, leaving 21 bases between. This CDR3 contains 14 residues. CDR1 is MDHEN and CDR2 is SYDVKM in the germline V gene. Here the CDR3 reads CATSPQAGTAEAFF. The CDR3 DNA follows: TGTGCCACCTCCCCCCAAGCCGGGACCGCTGAAGCTTTCTTT.

This clonotype has ten or more counts. The CDR3 DNA is TGTGCCAGCAGTAAAGCCGGGGGAGACTCCTACAATGAGCAGTTCTTC. Amino acid sequence: CASSKAGGDSYNEQFF. The V gene is TRBV6-4, the J gene TRBJ2-1, with a weak D call TRBD2 (6 bases). CDR1 and CDR2 (germline): MRHNA, SNTAGT. The CDR3 covers 16 residues. The germline V and J ends were trimmed by 5 bases and 0 bases, with 14 bases remaining between them.

This clonotype was counted many times. The chain joins TRBV7-8 to TRBJ2-1, with 8 bases that match TRBD1. Germline lookup yields CDR1 SGHVS and CDR2 FQNEAQ. The CDR3 is made up of 16 amino acids. After removal of 1 base from V and 9 bases from J, the junction contained 11 bases not matched to a gene. In DNA form, the CDR3 reads TGTGCCAGCAGCTTAGAAGTCGGACAGGGTAGTGGTGAGCAGTTCTTC. Residues: CASSLEVGQGSGEQFF.

J is TRBJ2-7 and V is TRBV7-9; D gene ambiguous. Per germline, CDR1 SEHNR and CDR2 FQNEAQ (reference sequence). The CDR3 covers 12 residues. The V end lost 4 bases, the J end lost 5 bases, and 9 bases lay between the germline ends. CDR3 nucleotides: TGTGCCAGCAGCTGGGGTTATGACGAGCAGTACTTC. Its translation is CASSWGYDEQYF. Supplemented by reference TRBV7-9 and TRBJ2-7, the full variable domain reads DTGVSQNPRHKITKRGQNVTFRCDPISEHNRLYWYRQTLGQGPEFLTYFQNEAQLEKSRLLSDRFSAERPKGSFSTLEIQRTEQGDSAMYLCASSWGYDEQYFGPGTRLTVT.

This clonotype showed up many times. A read error may account for a junction end that differs from germline. In DNA, the CDR3 is TGTGCCAGCAGTTTAGTAGTGGCTGGGGCCAACGTCCTGACTTTC. This sequence encodes CASSLVVAGANVLTF. This sequence joins TRBV5-1 and TRBJ2-6; no clear D. The CDR3 extends over 15 amino acids. The V gene's germline CDR1 is SGHRS and CDR2 YFSETQ.

This clonotype occurred many times. CDR3 protein: CASSARTGGKNIQYF. The CDR3 coding sequence is TGTGCCAGCAGTGCGCGGACAGGGGGCAAAAACATTCAGTACTTC. The genes are TRBV12-3 or TRBV12-4 and TRBJ2-4; 10 bases are shared with TRBD1. V was clipped by 5 bases and J by 3 bases; unmatched bases: 4. CDR3 size: 15 residues.

Of note for this clonotype: This clone may be a read error of a much larger clone one base away. The gene calls are TRBV20-1 and TRBJ2-1; 9 nucleotides agree with TRBD2. CDR3 length equals 15 residues. Germline V gives CDR1 DFQATT, CDR2 SNEGSKA (reference sequence). J was trimmed by 13 bases and V by 0 bases; bases with no gene match: 13. The CDR3 here is CSARDGREGPETQFF. As DNA, the CDR3 is TGCAGTGCTAGAGATGGGCGGGAGGGCCCAGAGACCCAGTTCTTC.

This clonotype was seen ten or more times. V usage is TRBV6-1 and J usage is TRBJ1-5; no firm D call. The CDR3 extends over 15 amino acids. Deletions cut 1 base from V and 3 bases from J, with 10 bases between. Germline lookup yields CDR1 MNHNS and CDR2 SASEGT. CDR3 sequence reads: CASSEVVRDNQPQHF. The CDR3 nucleotides read TGTGCCAGCAGTGAAGTAGTTCGGGACAATCAGCCCCAGCATTTT.

This clonotype was seen more than once but under ten times. The V call is TRBV29-1, the J call TRBJ2-5; 7 bases are a match to TRBD1. Trimming removed 8 bases from V and 5 bases from J; junction bases left unmatched: 8. The CDR3 spans 12 residues. Germline V gene data show CDR1 as SQVTM and CDR2 as ANQGSEA. Here the CDR3 DNA reads TGCAGCCTGGGACAGATGGGCGAGACCCAGTACTTC. Translated: CSLGQMGETQYF.

Comments on this clonotype: This likely reflects a read error, since a far larger clone is one base away. The DNA of the CDR3 is TGTGCCACCAGCAATATGACTCCCCCCTACGAGCAGTTCTTC. This translates into CATSNMTPPYEQFF. The chain is built from TRBV28 and TRBJ2-1; no reliable D call. Per the germline V gene, CDR1 is MDHEN and CDR2 is SYDVKM. CDR3 length: 14 amino acids. V shed 10 bases and J shed 10 bases, with 23 bases lying between them. Supplemented by reference TRBV28 and TRBJ2-1, the full variable domain reads DVKVTQSSRYLVKRTGEKVFLECVQDMDHENMFWYRQDPGLGLRLIYFSYDVKMKEKGDIPEGYSVSREKKERFSLILESASTNQTSMYLCATSNMTPPYEQFFGPGTRLTVL.

This clonotype was detected ten times or more. The chain uses TRBV15 and TRBJ2-7; no firm D call. V was cut by 0 bases and J by 4 bases, with 16 bases left in between. CDR3 length: 16 residues. Germline V CDR1 and CDR2: LNHNV, YYDKDF (reference sequence). CDR3 protein: CATSRDINGPSYEQYF. The CDR3 DNA reads as TGTGCCACCAGCAGAGATATAAACGGGCCCTCTTACGAGCAGTACTTC.

In its sample, this clonotype was seen many times. The V gene is TRBV18, the J gene TRBJ2-3; no clear D. V was pared by 8 bases and J by 3 bases, with 9 bases between. The germline V gene has CDR1 KGHSH and CDR2 LQKENI. This CDR3 comprises 12 residues. The CDR3 DNA reads TGTGCCAGCAGTCACCAGACAGATACGCAGTATTTT. Translation: CASSHQTDTQYF.

This clonotype turned up a few times. This rearrangement joins TRBV27 to TRBJ2-3, with 8 nucleotides matching TRBD2. Looked up from germline, CDR1 is MNHEY and CDR2 is SMNVEV (reference sequence). The ends lost 6 bases at V and 0 bases at J; junction bases unmatched: 5. The CDR3 is 15 amino acids. The CDR3 region is CASRLAGVSTDTQYF. CDR3 bases: TGTGCCAGCAGGCTAGCGGGTGTTAGCACAGATACGCAGTATTTT.

There are many counts of this clonotype. The chain joins TRBV5-1 to TRBJ2-3; perhaps TRBD2 as D (5 bases). This CDR3 contains 16 residues. Germline CDR1 and CDR2: SGHRS and YFSETQ. V was clipped by 0 bases and J by 3 bases, with 14 bases between them. The CDR3: CASSLEFGVITDTQYF. DNA of the CDR3: TGCGCCAGCAGCTTGGAGTTCGGGGTGATAACAGATACGCAGTATTTT.

This clonotype was observed many times. This rearrangement joins TRBV11-2 to TRBJ2-7; weak D call: TRBD2 (5 bases). Germline V gene sequence: CDR1 SGHAT, CDR2 FQNNGV. This CDR3 comprises 18 residues. Between the trimmed V and J ends, which lost 4 bases and 6 bases, there was a span of 28 bases. CDR3 residues: CASSSGSGWAGRRGEQYF. The CDR3 coding sequence is TGTGCCAGCAGCTCGGGAAGTGGTTGGGCAGGCCGACGGGGCGAGCAGTACTTC.

This clonotype was detected once. A much bigger clone sits one base away, suggesting this may be a read error. The rearrangement joins TRBV7-8 to TRBJ2-3; 7 bases align to TRBD2. CDR1 is SGHVS and CDR2 is FQNEAQ in the germline V gene. The CDR3 sequence is 14 residues long. The junction had 2 bases not matched to a gene; V was cut back by 0 bases and J by 5 bases. The CDR3 here is CASSLAWEGDTQYF. The CDR3 bases are TGTGCCAGCAGCTTAGCGTGGGAGGGAGATACGCAGTATTTT.

This clonotype has a count of ten or more. The chain uses TRBV3-1 and TRBJ2-7; a weak D match, TRBD2 (5 bases). This CDR3 contains 12 residues. CDR1 and CDR2 (germline): LGHDT, YNNKEL (reference sequence). Trimming left V 4 bases short and J 7 bases short, with 11 bases between. CDR3 nucleotide sequence: TGTGCCAGCAGCCCAAGATGGGAGGAGCAGTACTTC. It yields the protein CASSPRWEEQYF.

The chain has TRBV9 and TRBJ2-5; a possible D gene is TRBD1 (6 bases). CDR3 length: 13 residues. Trimming took off 3 bases at V and 5 bases at J, with 11 bases between the two ends. The V gene's germline CDR1 is SGDLS and CDR2 YYNGEE. The CDR3 here is CASSATGWETQYF. CDR3 nucleotides: TGTGCCAGCAGCGCCACAGGGTGGGAGACCCAGTACTTC.